A single sample is the source of the 21 T cell receptor beta chains below, sequenced in a study of beta chain features in type 1 diabetes. Study-level findings and limits: TCRB CDR3 length was moderately but significantly reduced in all four CD4+ subsets of Type 1 diabetes patients.

TCRB transcripts that were expressed got sequenced, as all of the isolated RNA had been reverse transcribed. The method was immunoSEQ multiplex PCR; TCRdb's version includes in-frame clones alone and lacks a portion of them. Among hundreds of thousands of clones listed, around 15% were seen once. Their antigens are not known. The sequenced sample consisted of naive CD4+ T cells from blood. All receptors derive from a man aged 18 to 30 with type 1 diabetes.

This clone was counted between two and nine times. The chain employs TRBV4-3 and TRBJ2-2, with D hard to call. Trimming removed 4 bases at V and 8 bases at J, with 20 bases between. Germline CDR1 and CDR2: LGHNA and YSLEER. The CDR3 runs 16 residues. Written as DNA, the CDR3 is TGCGCCAGCAGCCCCCACGGATCTCTCGTTCCGGGGGAGCTGTTTTTT. Protein sequence: CASSPHGSLVPGELFF.

This clone has a handful of counts. V and J are TRBV30 and TRBJ2-3; possibly TRBD1 for D (5 bases). Germline values: CDR1 GTSNPN, CDR2 SVGIG (reference sequence). The CDR3 is made up of 14 amino acids. V was clipped by 8 bases and J by 2 bases, with 17 bases between them. The CDR3 loop reads CAHGATLLTDTQYF. CDR3 sequence (DNA): TGTGCCCATGGGGCTACCCTTCTCACAGATACGCAGTATTTT.

This clone was detected only a few times. This chain connects TRBV30 to TRBJ2-2, with 9 bases lining up with TRBD1. Losses at the gene ends were 8 bases for V and 7 bases for J; bases not matched to a gene: 8. The CDR3 is 13 residues long. Germline V gene data show CDR1 as GTSNPN and CDR2 as SVGIG (reference sequence). The CDR3 reads CAQSGQGIGELFF. CDR3 DNA: TGTGCCCAGAGTGGACAGGGGATCGGGGAGCTGTTTTTT.

The chain combines TRBV5-1 with TRBJ2-3, with 7 bases matching TRBD2. V trimming: 6 bases; J trimming: 0 bases; junction bases outside the gene matches: 10. There are 16 residues in the CDR3. Germline lookup yields CDR1 SGHRS and CDR2 YFSETQ. The chain's CDR3 is CASTLFGGTSTDTQYF. As DNA, the CDR3 is TGCGCCAGCACCCTTTTCGGGGGGACTAGCACAGATACGCAGTATTTT.

The chain employs TRBV14 and TRBJ2-7, with D unresolved. In germline, CDR1 is SGHDN, CDR2 FVKESK. This CDR3 spans 15 amino acids. The germline V and J ends were trimmed by 4 bases and 4 bases, with 17 bases remaining between them. Here the CDR3 reads CASSPTFRLGYEQYF. CDR3 nucleotide sequence: TGTGCCAGCAGCCCGACCTTTCGACTCGGGTACGAGCAGTACTTC.

This chain links TRBV7-2 with TRBJ1-1, with D hard to call. The CDR3 sequence is 13 residues long. Germline-derived CDR1 and CDR2 are SGHTA and FQGNSA. The V gene lost 5 bases and the J gene lost 1 base, with 8 bases spanning the gap. The CDR3 nucleotides read TGTGCCAGCAGCCGAAGACAGAACACTGAAGCTTTCTTT. Translation gives CASSRRQNTEAFF.

This clone was picked up a small number of times. V is TRBV7-2 and J is TRBJ2-7, with 9 bases matching TRBD1. There are 16 residues in the CDR3. J gave up 3 bases and V 5 bases, and 11 bases lay outside the gene matches. Germline lookup yields CDR1 SGHTA and CDR2 FQGNSA. CDR3 sequence reads: CASSPVWTGAGYEQYF. CDR3 in DNA: TGTGCCAGCAGCCCGGTGTGGACAGGGGCGGGCTACGAGCAGTACTTC.

The rearrangement joins TRBV10-3 to TRBJ2-2; 11 nucleotides line up with TRBD2. Trimming took 9 bases from V and 5 from J; bases not matched to a gene: 5. Germline values: CDR1 ENHRY, CDR2 SYGVKD. The CDR3 runs to 14 residues. The CDR3 region is CAIPTSGRTGELFF. CDR3 DNA: TGTGCCATTCCTACTAGCGGGAGAACCGGGGAGCTGTTTTTT.

The chain has TRBV28 and TRBJ2-7; 12 bases line up with TRBD2. The CDR3 runs 16 residues. The V and J ends lost 5 bases and 4 bases, in that order; junction bases with no gene match: 9. Germline-derived CDR1 and CDR2 are MDHEN and SYDVKM. CDR3 amino acids: CASSPSSGRAAYEQYF. The CDR3 DNA is TGTGCCAGCAGTCCCTCTAGCGGGAGGGCCGCGTACGAGCAGTACTTC.

The chain has TRBV30 and TRBJ1-4; the D is unclear. The CDR3 is made up of 11 amino acids. Germline-derived CDR1 and CDR2 are GTSNPN and SVGIG (reference sequence). The germline V and J ends were trimmed by 5 bases and 10 bases, with 11 bases remaining between them. CDR3 DNA: TGTGCCTGGTCAGAAATCGGAAAACTGTTTTTT. It encodes CAWSEIGKLFF.

The gene calls are TRBV28 and TRBJ2-7; possible D gene TRBD1, 5 bases. Germline loops: CDR1 MDHEN, CDR2 SYDVKM. Trimming stripped 5 bases from V and 3 bases from J, with 11 bases between. There are 13 residues in the CDR3. The CDR3 DNA is TGTGCCAGCAGTCTCCAGGGATACTACGAGCAGTACTTC. Protein sequence: CASSLQGYYEQYF.

This clone was detected a few times. This chain uses TRBV4-1 with TRBJ2-7, with 8 bases fitting TRBD1. Germline CDR1 reads MGHRA; CDR2 reads YSYEKL. The CDR3 spans 15 residues. V lost 2 bases to trimming and J lost 1 base; unmatched junction nucleotides: 4. CDR3 nucleotides: TGCGCCAGCAGCCAACTTGGGACAGGATCCTACGAGCAGTACTTC. Its translation: CASSQLGTGSYEQYF.

This clone was observed a few times. V is TRBV23-1 and J is TRBJ2-7; D remains unclear. TRBV23-1 is flagged as an ORF with uncertain function. This CDR3 comprises 13 residues. Deletions cut 3 bases from V and 0 bases from J, with 6 bases between. Here the CDR3 reads CASSHPNSYEQYF. Here the CDR3 DNA reads TGCGCCAGCAGTCACCCCAACTCCTACGAGCAGTACTTC.

This rearrangement joins TRBV30 to TRBJ2-1, with 7 nucleotides matching TRBD2. The V segment lost 1 base and the J segment 16 bases; nucleotides outside the gene matches: 7. CDR1 is GTSNPN and CDR2 is SVGIG in the germline V gene (reference sequence). The CDR3 contains 11 residues. The CDR3: CAWSGLADRFF. The DNA of the CDR3 is TGTGCCTGGAGTGGGCTAGCGGACCGATTCTTC.

This clone has more than one count but fewer than ten. Here the CDR3 reads CASRPGTGNTGELFF. DNA of the CDR3: TGTGCCAGCAGGCCCGGGACAGGAAACACCGGGGAGCTGTTTTTT. The chain has TRBV2 and TRBJ2-2, with 8 bases fitting TRBD1. The CDR3 is made up of 15 amino acids. Germline CDR1 SNHLY, CDR2 FYNNEI. Trimming took 6 bases from V and 2 from J; bases not matched to a gene: 5.

This clone was recorded a few times. A much larger clone lies one base from this, so it may be a read error. The chain uses TRBV7-2 and TRBJ2-3; D unclear. This CDR3 is 11 amino acids long. Germline V gives CDR1 SGHTA, CDR2 FQGNSA. With 5 bases removed from V and 2 bases from J, the gap between germline ends came to 2 bases. Here the CDR3 DNA reads TGTGCCAGCAGCATCACAGATACGCAGTATTTT. Translating it yields CASSITDTQYF.

The chain is built from TRBV5-4 and TRBJ2-1; 11 bases are shared with TRBD2. Germline V lookup: CDR1 SGHNT, CDR2 YYREEE (reference sequence). This CDR3 comprises 15 residues. V dropped 1 base and J dropped 7; count of bases not matched to a gene: 4. CDR3 region: CASSLMASGRNEQFF. As DNA, the CDR3 is TGTGCCAGCAGCTTGATGGCTAGCGGGAGGAATGAGCAGTTCTTC.

V and J are TRBV15 and TRBJ1-5; TRBD1 agrees at 10 bases. Trimming at V came to 0 bases and at J to 7 bases, leaving 6 bases not matched to a gene. Germline-derived CDR1 and CDR2 are LNHNV and YYDKDF (reference sequence). The CDR3 covers 16 residues. CDR3 DNA sequence: TGTGCCACCAGCAGAGACCCCGGACAGGGGGACCAGCCCCAGCATTTT. This sequence encodes CATSRDPGQGDQPQHF.

J is TRBJ2-7 and V is TRBV10-3; TRBD2 agrees at 8 bases. This CDR3 is 15 amino acids long. Germline V gives CDR1 ENHRY, CDR2 SYGVKD. Trimming took 3 bases from V and 6 from J; bases not matched to a gene: 10. CDR3 region: CAISEILTSAVEQYF. The DNA for the CDR3 is TGTGCCATCAGTGAAATCTTGACTAGCGCTGTCGAGCAGTACTTC.

Points on this clone: Distinct nucleotide sequences in the sample also encode this CDR3. The genes are TRBV5-1 and TRBJ2-1; D possibly corresponds to TRBD1 (6 bases). CDR3 size: 14 residues. Germline V gives CDR1 SGHRS, CDR2 YFSETQ. Deletions cut 4 bases from V and 4 bases from J, with 12 bases between. CDR3 in amino acids: CASSPGQTYNEQFF. CDR3 DNA sequence: TGCGCCAGCAGCCCCGGACAGACTTACAATGAGCAGTTCTTC.

The chain couples TRBV5-4 to TRBJ2-1, with 11 bases aligning to TRBD2. J was trimmed by 2 bases and V by 5 bases; bases with no gene match: 9. The CDR3 totals 17 residues. Germline values: CDR1 SGHNT, CDR2 YYREEE (reference sequence). CDR3 sequence: CASRYFSGRAPYNEQFF. Here the CDR3 DNA reads TGTGCCAGCAGATACTTTAGCGGGAGGGCCCCCTACAATGAGCAGTTCTTC.